These 25 T cell receptor beta chains share one sample of origin, sequenced in a study of response to subunit inactivated influenza vaccine (dated by TCRdb to 2016 to 2019). According to the study, the label for this sample's time point signals: 45 days after influenza vaccine administration. The library was obtained by RT-PCR. TCRdb names Illumina HiSeq 2500 as the instrument used. TCRdb reprocessed the public reads (quality trimming at Q25 with fastp, clone calling with MiXCR) and kept in-frame beta chains. For every CDR3 protein sequence, its rows merge into one entry that carries the most common genes and DNA. This sample is represented by about 160,000 distinct CDR3 sequences; about 11% of them were singletons. Jointly, the top ten make up around 12% of the sample. The specimen was non-naive T cells sorted from PBMCs, collected roughly 48 days after vaccination. This specimen's cell subset or site label, interpreted: memory T cell fraction. These receptors were collected from a man aged 50-59 years who received an inactivated influenza vaccine. Donor details come from another sample of the same person, matched by shared clones.

This clonotype has only a few counts. V and J are TRBV20-1 and TRBJ1-2, with D possibly matching TRBD1 (6 bases). V dropped 3 bases and J dropped 8 bases, with 13 bases sitting between them. The germline gives CDR1 DFQATT, CDR2 SNEGSKA (reference sequence). CDR3 length: 12 residues. The CDR3 DNA reads as TGCAGTGCTAGCTGGGGGCCAGTAGGCTACACCTTC. This encodes CSASWGPVGYTF.

The sample holds a few counts of this clonotype. A read error is possible here, since a much larger clone lies one base away. The rearrangement joins TRBV5-1 to TRBJ2-7; unclear D gene. This CDR3 is 11 amino acids long. Looked up from germline, CDR1 is SGHRS and CDR2 is YFSETQ. The CDR3 protein is CASSDLYEKYF. DNA for the CDR3: TGCGCCAGCAGCGACCTCTACGAGAAGTACTTC. The full variable domain, rest sourced from reference TRBV5-1 and TRBJ2-7, is KAGVTQTPRYLIKTRGQQVTLSCSPISGHRSVSWYQQTPGQGLQFLFEYFSETQRNKGNFPGRFSGRQFSNSRSEMNVSTLELGDSALYLCASSDLYEKYFGPGTRLTVT.

This clonotype was counted at least ten times. This sequence joins TRBV10-3 and TRBJ1-4, with unresolved D. Trimming left V 6 bases short and J 8 bases short, with 13 bases between. This CDR3 spans 13 amino acids. Germline CDR1 and CDR2: ENHRY and SYGVKD. The CDR3 sequence is CAIRGRDGEKLFF. CDR3 sequence (DNA): TGTGCCATCAGGGGCAGAGACGGAGAAAAACTGTTTTTT.

The chain uses TRBV2 and TRBJ1-5, with TRBD1 matching 7 bases. From germline, CDR1 is SNHLY and CDR2 FYNNEI. J lost 4 bases, V lost 5 bases, and 5 bases had no gene match. The length of the CDR3 is 14 residues. CDR3 sequence: CASSPGQINQPQHF. CDR3 bases: TGTGCCAGCAGTCCGGGACAGATTAATCAGCCCCAGCATTTT.

This clonotype turned up a few times. The genes are TRBV24-1 and TRBJ2-1; D is uncertain. Germline CDR1 and CDR2: KGHDR and SFDVKD. V shed 3 bases and J shed 0 bases, with 11 bases lying between them. The CDR3 has 16 amino acids. Here the CDR3 reads CATSDPVLSSYNEQFF. The CDR3, as DNA: TGTGCCACCAGTGATCCAGTCCTGAGCTCCTACAATGAGCAGTTCTTC.

This clonotype was observed at least ten times. The V gene is TRBV12-3 or TRBV12-4, the J gene TRBJ1-6; 7 bases agree with TRBD1. There are 14 residues in the CDR3. Unmatched junction bases numbered 2, after V lost 4 bases and J lost 5 bases. The CDR3 DNA reads TGTGCCAGCAGTTCCGGGACAGATAATTCACCCCTCCACTTT. Amino acid sequence: CASSSGTDNSPLHF.

The rearrangement links TRBV20-1 to TRBJ2-7, with D unresolved. The V gene lost 3 bases and the J gene lost 2 bases, with 14 bases spanning the gap. The V gene's germline CDR1 is DFQATT and CDR2 SNEGSKA (reference sequence). This CDR3 has 14 residues. The CDR3 spells CSASNLAGPYEQYF. The CDR3 DNA is TGCAGTGCTAGCAATTTAGCTGGTCCCTACGAGCAGTACTTC.

The chain combines TRBV20-1 with TRBJ2-5; 11 bases line up with TRBD2. This CDR3 comprises 16 residues. With 4 bases clipped from V and 5 bases from J, the junction kept 12 bases outside the gene matches. Germline CDR1 DFQATT, CDR2 SNEGSKA (reference sequence). The CDR3 nucleotides read TGCAGTGCTATCGATGCTAGCGGGGGGTTCTGGGAGACCCAGTACTTC. Protein product: CSAIDASGGFWETQYF.

This clonotype was found many times. V is TRBV20-1 and J is TRBJ2-7; 7 positions agree with TRBD1. V was clipped by 3 bases and J by 3 bases; unmatched bases: 5. CDR1 and CDR2 (germline): DFQATT, SNEGSKA (reference sequence). CDR3 length equals 13 residues. The CDR3, as DNA: TGCAGTGCTAGTAGGGACAGCTTCTACGAGCAGTACTTC. Translation gives CSASRDSFYEQYF.

A word on this clonotype: Since no conserved phenylalanine or tryptophan closes the CDR3, a read error is the likely cause. This sequence joins TRBV7-2 and TRBJ2-4, with 8 bases identical to TRBD2. The CDR3 runs to 15 residues. The J segment lost 0 bases and the V segment lost 4 bases, leaving 2 bases of the junction unmatched. CDR1 SGHTA and CDR2 FQGNSA come from the germline V gene. CDR3 amino acids: CASSSGGIAKNIQYL. DNA of the CDR3: TGTGCCAGCAGCTCGGGGGGGATAGCCAAAAACATTCAGTACTTG.

Many counts were recorded for this clonotype. The CDR3 reads CASSFGGPYEQYF. Written as DNA, the CDR3 is TGTGCCAGCAGTTTTGGGGGTCCCTACGAGCAGTACTTC. The V call is TRBV12-3 or TRBV12-4, the J call TRBJ2-7; D could derive from TRBD1 or TRBD2 (5 bases each). The CDR3 runs 13 residues. Trimming took off 3 bases at V and 2 bases at J, with 8 bases between the two ends.

This clonotype was picked up a small number of times. CDR3 in amino acids: CSARGASGGYQETQYF. Here the CDR3 DNA reads TGCAGTGCTAGAGGGGCTAGCGGGGGGTACCAAGAGACCCAGTACTTC. The chain joins TRBV20-1 to TRBJ2-5; 11 bases agree with TRBD2. This CDR3 region has 16 residues. V shed 1 base and J 0 bases; nucleotides not matched to a gene: 4. The germline gives CDR1 DFQATT, CDR2 SNEGSKA (reference sequence).

This clonotype was seen more than once but under ten times. The chain has TRBV10-3 and TRBJ1-4; D gene unclear. This CDR3 contains 14 residues. Germline V lookup: CDR1 ENHRY, CDR2 SYGVKD. The V and J ends lost 6 bases and 1 base respectively, with 9 bases between them. The CDR3 sequence is CAIRAGETNEKLFF. Written as DNA, the CDR3 is TGTGCCATCAGAGCAGGAGAAACTAATGAAAAACTGTTTTTT.

This clonotype was recorded many times. The gene calls are TRBV5-1 and TRBJ2-1; D uncertain. The CDR3 contains 13 residues. V was pared by 5 bases and J by 0 bases, with 6 bases between. The germline CDR1 and CDR2 sequences are SGHRS and YFSETQ. This CDR3 is CASRAASYNEQFF. The CDR3 DNA follows: TGCGCCAGCAGGGCGGCCTCCTACAATGAGCAGTTCTTC.

This clonotype was counted a few times. V is TRBV18 and J is TRBJ2-1; 9 bases map to TRBD2. The CDR3 has 14 amino acids. The V and J ends lost 6 bases and 5 bases, in that order; junction bases with no gene match: 5. From germline, CDR1 is KGHSH and CDR2 LQKENI. The CDR3 nucleotides read TGTGCCAGCTCGCCGGGACTAGCCGACAATGAGCAGTTCTTC. Its protein is CASSPGLADNEQFF.

Details on this clonotype: The junction and the germline gene differ at one end; a read error may be behind it. The V call is TRBV5-1, the J call TRBJ1-5, with 10 nucleotides matching TRBD1. This CDR3 contains 14 residues. Germline CDR1 reads SGHRS; CDR2 reads YFSETQ. For the CDR3, the DNA is TGCGCCAGCAGCCCGACAGGGGGCAACCAGCCCCAGCATTTT. Translation: CASSPTGGNQPQHF.

This chain joins TRBV12-3 or TRBV12-4 and TRBJ1-2, with 8 bases identical to TRBD1. This CDR3 has 16 amino acids. Trimming removed 4 bases from V and 6 bases from J; junction bases left unmatched: 13. The CDR3 nucleotides are TGTGCCAGCAGTTCTACGCCAACCGGACAGGGTCATGGCTACACCTTC. Amino acids: CASSSTPTGQGHGYTF.

This clonotype was detected many times. V is TRBV12-3 or TRBV12-4 and J is TRBJ1-1, with D possibly matching TRBD1 (5 bases). Trimming removed 3 bases from V and 4 bases from J, with 9 bases in between. The CDR3 is made up of 13 amino acids. The CDR3 loop is CASSFQGRTEAFF. CDR3 coding DNA: TGTGCCAGCAGTTTTCAGGGTCGCACTGAAGCTTTCTTT.

The chain combines TRBV3-1 with TRBJ2-7; perhaps TRBD2 as D (6 bases). Per germline, CDR1 LGHDT and CDR2 YNNKEL (reference sequence). This CDR3 has 11 residues. V was pared by 6 bases and J by 7 bases, with 10 bases between. The CDR3 DNA sequence: TGTGCCAGCAGAGGGGCGGGGGAGCAGTACTTC. Translation: CASRGAGEQYF.

In this sample, this clonotype turned up many times. The chain is built from TRBV28 and TRBJ1-2, with no clear D. Germline values: CDR1 MDHEN, CDR2 SYDVKM. CDR3 length: 16 residues. Trimming shortened V by 6 bases and J by 7 bases, and 24 bases separated the two germline ends. The CDR3 region is CASSYKEPGFLGGYTF. The CDR3 DNA follows: TGTGCCAGCAGCTACAAAGAACCGGGGTTTTTGGGTGGCTACACCTTC.

This clonotype was counted at least ten times. The chain carries TRBV5-6 and TRBJ2-5, with a possible D match to TRBD2 (6 bases). Germline CDR1 reads SGHDT; CDR2 reads YYEEEE. The V gene lost 0 bases and the J gene lost 5 bases, with 11 bases spanning the gap. This CDR3 has 14 amino acids. CDR3 sequence: CASSLAGGIETQYF. The DNA for the CDR3 is TGTGCCAGCAGCTTGGCGGGCGGGATTGAGACCCAGTACTTC.

This clonotype was counted between two and nine times. This chain uses TRBV20-1 with TRBJ2-3; D unresolved. Trimming removed 6 bases from V and 2 bases from J, with 3 bases in between. This CDR3 is built from 10 residues. Germline V gene sequence: CDR1 DFQATT, CDR2 SNEGSKA (reference sequence). CDR3 region: CSANTDTQYF. The CDR3 DNA reads as TGCAGTGCAAACACAGATACGCAGTATTTT.

Ten or more counts support this clonotype. The V gene is TRBV3-1, the J gene TRBJ2-7; no reliable D call. CDR3 length equals 13 residues. V lost 0 bases and J lost 6, with 9 bases in between. CDR1 LGHDT and CDR2 YNNKEL come from the germline V gene (reference sequence). The CDR3 DNA sequence: TGTGCCAGCAGCCAAGATTTAGTCGCCGAGCAGTACTTC. Amino acid sequence: CASSQDLVAEQYF.

This clonotype was found many times. The V call is TRBV7-2, the J call TRBJ2-5; D is perhaps TRBD1 (7 bases). Germline V gene data show CDR1 as SGHTA and CDR2 as FQGNSA. The CDR3 runs 13 residues. Trimming cost V 2 bases and J 7 bases, with 11 bases left between them. The CDR3 loop is CASSLTQGGTQYF. CDR3 nucleotides: TGTGCCAGCAGCTTAACGCAGGGGGGGACCCAGTACTTC.

This clonotype was found a few times. The rearrangement uses TRBV7-2 and TRBJ2-1; D call uncertain. Deletions cut 5 bases from V and 10 bases from J, with 9 bases between. Germline V gene lookup returns CDR1 SGHTA and CDR2 FQGNSA. The CDR3 is 11 amino acids. CDR3 in amino acids: CASSPVEEQFF. CDR3 DNA: TGTGCCAGCAGCCCTGTGGAGGAGCAGTTCTTC.